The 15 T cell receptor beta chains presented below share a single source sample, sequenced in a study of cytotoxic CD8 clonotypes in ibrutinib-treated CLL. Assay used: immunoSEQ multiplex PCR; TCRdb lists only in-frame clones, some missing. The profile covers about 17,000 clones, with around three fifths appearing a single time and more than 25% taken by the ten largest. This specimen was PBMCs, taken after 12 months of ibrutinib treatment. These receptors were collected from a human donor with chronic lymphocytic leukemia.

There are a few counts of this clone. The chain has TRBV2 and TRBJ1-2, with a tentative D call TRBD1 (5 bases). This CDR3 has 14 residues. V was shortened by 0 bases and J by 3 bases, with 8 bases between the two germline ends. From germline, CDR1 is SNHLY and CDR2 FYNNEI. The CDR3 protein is CASSEAIGDYGYTF. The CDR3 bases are TGTGCCAGCAGTGAAGCAATAGGGGACTATGGCTACACCTTC.

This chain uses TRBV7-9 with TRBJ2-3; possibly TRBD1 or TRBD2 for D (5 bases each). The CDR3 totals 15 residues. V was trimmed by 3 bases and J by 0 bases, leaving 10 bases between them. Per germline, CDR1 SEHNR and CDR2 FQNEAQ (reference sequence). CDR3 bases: TGTGCCAGCAGCTTCGGGGCCCTTAGCACAGATACGCAGTATTTT. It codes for CASSFGALSTDTQYF.

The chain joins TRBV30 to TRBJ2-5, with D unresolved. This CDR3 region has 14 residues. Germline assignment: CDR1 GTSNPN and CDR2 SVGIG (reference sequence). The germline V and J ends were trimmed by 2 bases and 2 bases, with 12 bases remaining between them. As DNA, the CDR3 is TGTGCCTGGAGTAACCTGGGTAGTCAAGAGACCCAGTACTTC. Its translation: CAWSNLGSQETQYF.

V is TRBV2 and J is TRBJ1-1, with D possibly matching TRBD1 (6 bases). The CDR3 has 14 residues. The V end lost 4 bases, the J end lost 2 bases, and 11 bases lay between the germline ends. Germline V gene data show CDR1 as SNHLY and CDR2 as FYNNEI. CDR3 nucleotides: TGTGCCAGCAGTGGGACAGCAAAAAACACTGAAGCTTTCTTT. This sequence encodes CASSGTAKNTEAFF.

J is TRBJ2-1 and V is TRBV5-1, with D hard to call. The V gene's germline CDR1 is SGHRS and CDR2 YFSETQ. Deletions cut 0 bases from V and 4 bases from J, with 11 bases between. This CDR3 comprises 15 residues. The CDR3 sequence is CASSLESGVYNEQFF. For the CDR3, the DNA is TGCGCCAGCAGCTTGGAATCTGGGGTATACAATGAGCAGTTCTTC.

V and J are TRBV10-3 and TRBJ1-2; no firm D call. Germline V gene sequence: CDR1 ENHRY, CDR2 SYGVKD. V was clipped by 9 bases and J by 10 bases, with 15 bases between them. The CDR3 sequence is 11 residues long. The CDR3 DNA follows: TGTGCCATGGGCACGGCCGTTTCCTACACCTTC. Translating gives CAMGTAVSYTF.

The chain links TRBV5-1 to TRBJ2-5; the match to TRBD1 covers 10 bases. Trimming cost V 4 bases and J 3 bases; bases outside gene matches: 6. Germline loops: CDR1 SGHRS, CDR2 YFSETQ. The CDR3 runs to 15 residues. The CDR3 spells CASSETGTGEETQYF. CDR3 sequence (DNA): TGCGCCAGCAGCGAAACCGGGACAGGGGAAGAGACCCAGTACTTC.

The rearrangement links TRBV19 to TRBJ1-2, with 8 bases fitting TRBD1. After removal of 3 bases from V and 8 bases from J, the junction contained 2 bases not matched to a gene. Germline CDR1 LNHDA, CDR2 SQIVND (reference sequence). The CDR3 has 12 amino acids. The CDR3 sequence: CASSMTGDGYTF. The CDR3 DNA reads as TGTGCCAGTAGTATGACAGGGGACGGCTACACCTTC.

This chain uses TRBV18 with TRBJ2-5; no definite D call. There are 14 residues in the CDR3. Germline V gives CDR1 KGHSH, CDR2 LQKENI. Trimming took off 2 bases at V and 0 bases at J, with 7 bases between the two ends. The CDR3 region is CASSPGLNQETQYF. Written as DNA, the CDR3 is TGTGCCAGCTCACCAGGGCTAAACCAAGAGACCCAGTACTTC.

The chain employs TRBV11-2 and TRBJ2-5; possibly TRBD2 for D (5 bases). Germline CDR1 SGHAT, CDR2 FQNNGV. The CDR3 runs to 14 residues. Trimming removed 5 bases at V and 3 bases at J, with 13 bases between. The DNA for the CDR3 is TGTGCCAGCAGCCCCCAGTGGCGGGAAGAGACCCAGTACTTC. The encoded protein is CASSPQWREETQYF.

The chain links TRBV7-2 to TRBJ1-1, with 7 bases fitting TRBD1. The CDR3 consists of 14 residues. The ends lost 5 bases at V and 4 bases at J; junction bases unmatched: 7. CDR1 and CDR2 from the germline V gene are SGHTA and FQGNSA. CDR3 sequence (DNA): TGTGCCAGCAGCCTAGGGGGCTCGGGCACTGAAGCTTTCTTT. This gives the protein CASSLGGSGTEAFF.

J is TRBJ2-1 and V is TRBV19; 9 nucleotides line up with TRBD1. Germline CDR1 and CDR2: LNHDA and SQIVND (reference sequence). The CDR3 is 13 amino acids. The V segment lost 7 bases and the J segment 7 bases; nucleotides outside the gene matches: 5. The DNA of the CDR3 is TGTGCCAGTACCAACAGGGGGCCGAATGAGCAGTTCTTC. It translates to CASTNRGPNEQFF.

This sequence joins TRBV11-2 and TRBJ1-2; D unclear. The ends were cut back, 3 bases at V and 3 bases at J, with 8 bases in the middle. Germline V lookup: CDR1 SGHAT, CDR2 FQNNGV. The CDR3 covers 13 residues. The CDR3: CASSFSQYYGYTF. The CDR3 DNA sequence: TGTGCCAGCAGCTTTAGCCAGTACTATGGCTACACCTTC. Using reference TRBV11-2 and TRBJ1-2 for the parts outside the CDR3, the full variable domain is EAGVAQSPRYKIIEKRQSVAFWCNPISGHATLYWYQQILGQGPKLLIQFQNNGVVDDSQLPKDRFSAERLKGVDSTLKIQPAKLEDSAVYLCASSFSQYYGYTFGSGTRLTVV.

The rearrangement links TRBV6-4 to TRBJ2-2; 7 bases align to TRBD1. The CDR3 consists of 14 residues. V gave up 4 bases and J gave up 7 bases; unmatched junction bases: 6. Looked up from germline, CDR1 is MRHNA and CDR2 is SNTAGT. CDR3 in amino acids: CASSVTGNGGELFF. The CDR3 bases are TGTGCCAGCAGTGTGACAGGGAATGGCGGGGAGCTGTTTTTT.

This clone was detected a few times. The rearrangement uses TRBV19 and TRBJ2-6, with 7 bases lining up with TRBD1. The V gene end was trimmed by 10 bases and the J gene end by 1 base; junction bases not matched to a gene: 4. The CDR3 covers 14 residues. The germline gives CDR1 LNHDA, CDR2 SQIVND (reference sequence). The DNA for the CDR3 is TGTGCCATTTCACAGGGGTCTGGGGCCAACGTCCTGACTTTC. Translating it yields CAISQGSGANVLTF.